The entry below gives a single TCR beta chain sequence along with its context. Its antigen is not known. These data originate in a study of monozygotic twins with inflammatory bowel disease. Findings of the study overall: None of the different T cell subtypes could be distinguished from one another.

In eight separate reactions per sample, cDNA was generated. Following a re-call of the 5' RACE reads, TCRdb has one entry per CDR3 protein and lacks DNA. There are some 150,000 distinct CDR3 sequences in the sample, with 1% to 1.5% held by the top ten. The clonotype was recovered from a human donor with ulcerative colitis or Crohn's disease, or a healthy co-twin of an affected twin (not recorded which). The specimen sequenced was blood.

The CDR3 sequence is CASSNGRSNTEAFF. This chain connects TRBV5-1 to TRBJ1-1. Germline CDR1 is SGHRS and CDR2 is YFSETQ. The CDR3 runs 14 residues.